The 30 T cell receptor beta chains below all came from one sample that was sequenced in a study of cytomegalovirus exposure and HLA in healthy donors (TCRdb year 2017). To prepare the library, the immunoSEQ multiplex PCR assay was applied. A mixture of 60 forward primers for TCR Vbeta segments and 13 reverse primers for TCR Jbeta segments was used in the multiplex PCR. Drawn from immuneACCESS, this table holds only the in-frame rearrangements with V and J called that TCRdb kept. Clones are partly lost; checked studies trace under half to an unresolved V gene and leave the rest unexplained. For this sample the table gives 130,000 to 150,000 clones, of which roughly four fifths were detected only once. Jointly, the top ten make up more than 9.5% of the sample. Source material: PBMCs. These receptors came from a woman aged 55-70 years in good health and CMV-seropositive.

V gene TRBV7-2 combines with J gene TRBJ2-5; 7 nucleotides match TRBD1. The CDR3 runs 14 residues. The junction had 7 bases not matched to a gene; V was cut back by 5 bases and J by 4 bases. CDR1 and CDR2 from the germline V gene are SGHTA and FQGNSA. The CDR3 loop reads CASSIGQDGETQYF. DNA of the CDR3: TGTGCCAGCAGCATCGGACAGGACGGAGAGACCCAGTACTTC. The full variable domain, its missing parts supplied by reference TRBV7-2 and TRBJ2-5, is GAGVSQSPSNKVTEKGKDVELRCDPISGHTALYWYRQSLGQGLEFLIYFQGNSAPDKSGLPSDRFSAERTGGSVSTLTIQRTQQEDSAVYLCASSIGQDGETQYFGPGTRLLVL.

The rearrangement links TRBV18 to TRBJ2-7; D is perhaps TRBD2 (5 bases). Germline V gene lookup returns CDR1 KGHSH and CDR2 LQKENI. There are 14 residues in the CDR3. V dropped 5 bases and J dropped 2 bases, with 13 bases sitting between them. The DNA of the CDR3 is TGTGCCAGCTCAGGAGAGAGGGATCCCTACGAGCAGTACTTC. This codes for CASSGERDPYEQYF.

J is TRBJ2-4 and V is TRBV4-1, with 9 bases fitting TRBD2. The CDR3 is 17 residues long. V gave up 0 bases and J gave up 2 bases; unmatched junction bases: 5. The germline CDR1 and CDR2 sequences are MGHRA and YSYEKL. The CDR3 region has the DNA TGCGCCAGCAGCCAAGATTTAGCGGGAGTGACCAAAAACATTCAGTACTTC. As protein: CASSQDLAGVTKNIQYF.

Here the CDR3 DNA reads TGCGCCAGCAGCCAGCTGCCGGGACAGGGGGCTAAGACAGATACGCAGTATTTT. It specifies CASSQLPGQGAKTDTQYF. V gene TRBV4-1 combines with J gene TRBJ2-3, with 12 bases lining up with TRBD1. V dropped 3 bases and J dropped 3; count of bases not matched to a gene: 10. This CDR3 has 18 amino acids. From germline, CDR1 is MGHRA and CDR2 YSYEKL.

The genes are TRBV28 and TRBJ2-7; TRBD1 agrees at 7 bases. This CDR3 is 15 amino acids long. Germline V gene sequence: CDR1 MDHEN, CDR2 SYDVKM. V trimming: 3 bases; J trimming: 3 bases; junction bases outside the gene matches: 8. CDR3 nucleotides: TGTGCCAGCAGTTTCCCCTCGAGGGGGCTCTACGAGCAGTACTTC. Translating it yields CASSFPSRGLYEQYF.

The chain carries TRBV10-3 and TRBJ1-2; 9 bases fit TRBD1. The CDR3 has 17 amino acids. The V and J ends lost 4 bases and 2 bases, in that order; junction bases with no gene match: 11. Looked up from germline, CDR1 is ENHRY and CDR2 is SYGVKD. The CDR3: CAISAPVGQGPNYGYTF. In nucleotides, the CDR3 is TGTGCCATCAGTGCCCCTGTTGGACAGGGGCCCAACTATGGCTACACCTTC.

CDR3 nucleotide sequence: TGTGCCAGCAGTCTATTGACCGGGGAGCTGTTTTTT. Translating gives CASSLLTGELFF. The chain carries TRBV6-5 and TRBJ2-2; D ambiguous. Germline V gives CDR1 MNHEY, CDR2 SVGAGI. CDR3 length equals 12 residues. Trimming left V 5 bases short and J 5 bases short, with 6 bases between.

This chain links TRBV28 with TRBJ2-1; a possible D gene is TRBD1 (5 bases). V shed 6 bases and J shed 6 bases, with 21 bases lying between them. The CDR3 totals 16 residues. In germline, CDR1 is MDHEN, CDR2 SYDVKM. The CDR3 here is CASSTLRGGHLNEQFF. CDR3 DNA: TGTGCCAGCAGCACCCTTAGGGGCGGACACCTCAATGAGCAGTTCTTC.

In its sample, this clone was seen once. The chain has TRBV2 and TRBJ2-1; no reliable D call. In germline, CDR1 is SNHLY, CDR2 FYNNEI. With 4 bases removed from V and 6 bases from J, the gap between germline ends came to 10 bases. This CDR3 spans 13 amino acids. CDR3 nucleotide sequence: TGTGCCAGCAGTGTGGAGACGGTCAATGAGCAGTTCTTC. It encodes CASSVETVNEQFF.

The V gene is TRBV23-1, the J gene TRBJ2-3; D is undetermined. TRBV23-1 is an ORF for which the function is uncertain. The ends were cut back, 3 bases at V and 2 bases at J, with 9 bases in the middle. This CDR3 contains 14 residues. CDR3 DNA sequence: TGCGCCAGCAGTCACGGTCGCCCCACAGATACGCAGTATTTT. Protein product: CASSHGRPTDTQYF.

The chain uses TRBV7-2 and TRBJ2-7; TRBD1 matches at 9 bases. This CDR3 has 14 amino acids. Germline CDR1 reads SGHTA; CDR2 reads FQGNSA. V was pared by 5 bases and J by 3 bases, with 5 bases of the junction left unmatched. The CDR3 loop is CASSPGDRVYEQYF. In nucleotides, the CDR3 is TGTGCCAGCAGCCCCGGGGACAGGGTCTACGAGCAGTACTTC.

The J gene is TRBJ1-1, the V gene TRBV15; no definite D call. Trimming cost V 0 bases and J 3 bases, with 8 bases left between them. In germline, CDR1 is LNHNV, CDR2 YYDKDF (reference sequence). The length of the CDR3 is 14 residues. The CDR3 loop reads CATSREGFDTEAFF. CDR3 DNA sequence: TGTGCCACCAGCAGAGAGGGCTTTGACACTGAAGCTTTCTTT.

The V and J genes are TRBV29-1 and TRBJ2-2; TRBD2 might be the D (5 bases). The length of the CDR3 is 15 residues. Germline V gene lookup returns CDR1 SQVTM and CDR2 ANQGSEA. Deletions cut 7 bases from V and 5 bases from J, with 20 bases between. The CDR3 bases are TGCAGCGCTGGGGTCCGAACCCGCGGGACCGGGGAGCTGTTTTTT. Translating it yields CSAGVRTRGTGELFF.

The chain has TRBV7-8 and TRBJ2-1; 8 positions match TRBD2. Germline trimming cut 3 bases from V and 0 bases from J; bases unmatched to any gene: 10. The CDR3 is 18 residues long. CDR1 and CDR2 from the germline V gene are SGHVS and FQNEAQ. The CDR3 loop is CASSLLISGISSYNEQFF. The CDR3 DNA is TGTGCCAGCAGCTTGTTGATTAGCGGGATAAGCTCCTACAATGAGCAGTTCTTC. The complete variable domain, with remaining parts taken from reference TRBV7-8 and TRBJ2-1, reads GAGVSQSPRYKVAKRGQDVALRCDPISGHVSLFWYQQALGQGPEFLTYFQNEAQLDKSGLPSDRFFAERPEGSVSTLKIQRTQQEDSAVYLCASSLLISGISSYNEQFFGPGTRLTVL.

This clone has only a few counts. V and J are TRBV29-1 and TRBJ2-5, with a tentative D call TRBD1 (5 bases). Deletions cut 4 bases from V and 2 bases from J, with 14 bases between. The CDR3 is made up of 14 amino acids. Germline-derived CDR1 and CDR2 are SQVTM and ANQGSEA. CDR3 loop: CSVAGALNQETQYF. CDR3 coding DNA: TGCAGCGTTGCTGGGGCCTTAAATCAAGAGACCCAGTACTTC. Supplemented by reference TRBV29-1 and TRBJ2-5, the full variable domain reads SAVISQKPSRDICQRGTSLTIQCQVDSQVTMMFWYRQQPGQSLTLIATANQGSEATYESGFVIDKFPISRPNLTFSTLTVSNMSPEDSSIYLCSVAGALNQETQYFGPGTRLLVL.

V usage is TRBV5-3 and J usage is TRBJ2-5; unclear D gene. TRBV5-3 is noted as an ORF with a role that remains uncertain. CDR3 length: 13 residues. V lost 1 base and J 5 bases, leaving 9 bases between the germline ends. The CDR3 DNA sequence: TGTGCCAGAAGCTTGTTACTGCGGGAGACCCAGTACTTC. Residues: CARSLLLRETQYF.

This rearrangement joins TRBV9 to TRBJ2-2, with TRBD2 as a possible D gene (5 bases). CDR1 is SGDLS, CDR2 YYNGEE, per germline. This CDR3 contains 15 residues. Between the trimmed V and J ends, which lost 0 bases and 0 bases, there was a span of 6 bases. The CDR3 nucleotides are TGTGCCAGCAGCGTAGCCGGGGCGAACACCGGGGAGCTGTTTTTT. Its translation: CASSVAGANTGELFF. The full variable domain, rest sourced from reference TRBV9 and TRBJ2-2, is DSGVTQTPKHLITATGQRVTLRCSPRSGDLSVYWYQQSLDQGLQFLIQYYNGEERAKGNILERFSAQQFPDLHSELNLSSLELGDSALYFCASSVAGANTGELFFGEGSRLTVL.

This clone was counted a few times. The chain employs TRBV7-9 and TRBJ2-1, with 10 bases aligning to TRBD1. V shed 2 bases, J shed 5 bases, and the junction held 3 bases outside the gene matches. The CDR3 has 15 amino acids. Per the germline V gene, CDR1 is SEHNR and CDR2 is FQNEAQ (reference sequence). This CDR3 reads CASSLPGQGHNEQFF. CDR3 sequence (DNA): TGTGCCAGCAGCTTACCGGGACAGGGGCACAATGAGCAGTTCTTC.

This chain connects TRBV5-1 to TRBJ1-4, with D possibly matching TRBD1 (6 bases). Germline CDR1 is SGHRS and CDR2 is YFSETQ. CDR3 length: 18 residues. Trimming left V 4 bases short and J 0 bases short, with 19 bases between. DNA of the CDR3: TGCGCCAGCAGCCCCCCGACAGGATTGAGTGCAACTAATGAAAAACTGTTTTTT. Its protein is CASSPPTGLSATNEKLFF.

The chain recombines TRBV27 with TRBJ1-2, with 7 bases aligning to TRBD1. The CDR3 is 15 residues long. Germline V gene lookup returns CDR1 MNHEY and CDR2 SMNVEV (reference sequence). With V trimmed by 6 bases and J by 5 bases, 12 bases remained unmatched. The chain's CDR3 is CASRINGQGGYGYTF. CDR3 nucleotides: TGTGCCAGCAGGATTAACGGGCAGGGGGGTTATGGCTACACCTTC.

The rearrangement uses TRBV14 and TRBJ2-1, with 11 bases fitting TRBD2. The CDR3 is 18 amino acids. The trim removed 5 bases at V and 5 bases at J, leaving 14 bases unmatched. Germline CDR1 SGHDN, CDR2 FVKESK. CDR3 sequence (DNA): TGTGCCAGCAGCAAAGGGGCCACTAGCGGGAGAAAGCACAATGAGCAGTTCTTC. Its translation is CASSKGATSGRKHNEQFF.

The J gene is TRBJ1-1, the V gene TRBV6-5; no definite D call. Trimming shortened V by 10 bases and J by 6 bases, and 21 bases separated the two germline ends. Germline lookup yields CDR1 MNHEY and CDR2 SVGAGI. The CDR3 extends over 14 amino acids. The CDR3 coding sequence is TGTGCCACCGCCTCGATCATAGCCTCGGCTGAAGCTTTCTTT. Protein sequence: CATASIIASAEAFF.

The chain recombines TRBV2 with TRBJ2-7; 10 bases fit TRBD2. The CDR3 runs to 16 residues. Looked up from germline, CDR1 is SNHLY and CDR2 is FYNNEI. After removal of 6 bases from V and 7 bases from J, the junction contained 15 bases not matched to a gene. The CDR3 is CASSASVASGSWEQYF. CDR3 nucleotides: TGTGCCAGCAGCGCCTCCGTGGCTAGCGGGAGTTGGGAGCAGTACTTC.

This chain uses TRBV27 with TRBJ1-5; D is ambiguous. Germline V gives CDR1 MNHEY, CDR2 SMNVEV (reference sequence). The CDR3 is 15 residues long. V gave up 4 bases and J gave up 2 bases, with 12 bases separating them. Here the CDR3 DNA reads TGTGCCAGCAGTTCCCACAAGGAGGGCAATCAGCCCCAGCATTTT. Protein: CASSSHKEGNQPQHF.

The chain combines TRBV19 with TRBJ2-5; 11 bases align to TRBD1. CDR3 length: 14 amino acids. V lost 9 bases, J lost 5 bases, and 8 bases stayed unmatched. CDR1 is LNHDA, CDR2 SQIVND, per germline (reference sequence). Here the CDR3 reads CASKDRGLTETQYF. In DNA form, the CDR3 reads TGTGCCAGCAAGGACAGGGGGCTGACGGAGACCCAGTACTTC.

This chain links TRBV19 with TRBJ2-5; tentative D call: TRBD1 (5 bases). V lost 3 bases to trimming and J lost 11 bases, with 10 bases between them. CDR1 is LNHDA and CDR2 is SQIVND in the germline V gene (reference sequence). The CDR3 is 11 residues long. The CDR3 loop is CASSMGQEQYF. CDR3 in DNA: TGTGCCAGTAGTATGGGGCAGGAGCAGTACTTC.

The chain combines TRBV5-1 with TRBJ2-2; 7 positions match TRBD1. V shed 4 bases and J 6 bases; nucleotides not matched to a gene: 6. Per germline, CDR1 SGHRS and CDR2 YFSETQ. The CDR3 sequence is 14 residues long. The CDR3 loop reads CASSSTGAAGELFF. CDR3 bases: TGCGCCAGCAGCAGCACAGGGGCGGCCGGGGAGCTGTTTTTT.

The gene calls are TRBV15 and TRBJ2-7, with a weak D call TRBD2 (5 bases). The CDR3 spans 16 residues. The ends were cut back, 1 base at V and 4 bases at J, with 17 bases in the middle. Germline V lookup: CDR1 LNHNV, CDR2 YYDKDF (reference sequence). Here the CDR3 DNA reads TGTGCCACCAGCAGAGGATTTAGCGTCAGCCCATACGAGCAGTACTTC. The encoded protein is CATSRGFSVSPYEQYF.

The chain combines TRBV5-6 with TRBJ2-4, with TRBD2 as a possible D gene (6 bases). The V end was cut by 2 bases, the J end by 7 bases, with 10 bases between. The CDR3 extends over 13 amino acids. Germline assignment: CDR1 SGHDT and CDR2 YYEEEE. The CDR3 DNA reads as TGTGCCAGCAGCTTCCAGGAGGGGAACATTCAGTACTTC. Amino acid sequence: CASSFQEGNIQYF.

The V gene is TRBV2, the J gene TRBJ1-4, with 8 bases matching TRBD1. The J segment lost 0 bases and the V segment lost 7 bases, leaving 7 bases of the junction unmatched. Germline CDR1 SNHLY, CDR2 FYNNEI. The CDR3 extends over 16 amino acids. The CDR3 DNA reads TGTGCCAGCAAAGACAGGGGCCCATCAACTAATGAAAAACTGTTTTTT. Translation: CASKDRGPSTNEKLFF.